These T cell receptor beta chains were read from a single sample in a study of blood T cell repertoires in COVID-19. Measured with immunoSEQ multiplex PCR; TCRdb has only the in-frame clones, and not every one. The table lists around 200,000 clones, approximately 82% of them singletons, with around 8.9% in the top ten. The sample comprised peripheral blood. These receptors were obtained from a man aged 35-49 years with active or convalescent COVID-19. CDR3s include the opening cysteine and the closing phenylalanine or tryptophan. The D gene is left open where the match is weak. Part of the rows lack a size; the others show once, few, many or a class for expanded clones.

TRBV7-7,.,TRBJ2-2,.,CASSSGWVGGSGELFF,TGTGCTAGCAGCTCCGGATGGGTGGGAGGATCCGGGGAGCTGTTTTTT
TRBV27,.,TRBJ2-2,.,CASSLQGINTGELFF,TGTGCCAGCAGTTTACAGGGGATTAACACCGGGGAGCTGTTTTTT
TRBV4-3,.,TRBJ1-4,.,CASSQEEGPNEKLFF,TGCGCCAGCAGCCAAGAGGAGGGCCCTAATGAAAAACTGTTTTTT
TRBV7-2,TRBD2,TRBJ2-3,.,CASSPAAGGPTDTQYF,TGTGCCAGCAGCCCCGCAGCGGGGGGGCCGACAGATACGCAGTATTTT
TRBV19,.,TRBJ1-1,.,CASSSWLGRGKNTEAFF,TGTGCCAGTAGTAGCTGGCTCGGGAGGGGGAAGAACACTGAAGCTTTCTTT
TRBV10-3,.,TRBJ1-1,.,CATLSGLNTEAFF,TGTGCCACCCTCTCAGGCTTGAACACTGAAGCTTTCTTT
TRBV4-1,TRBD1,TRBJ2-5,.,CASSQERTGAWETQYF,TGCGCCAGCAGCCAAGAAAGGACAGGGGCCTGGGAGACCCAGTACTTC
TRBV2,TRBD1,TRBJ1-1,.,CASSDPGGSRTEAFF,TGTGCCAGCAGTGATCCAGGGGGTAGTCGGACTGAAGCTTTCTTT
TRBV19,.,TRBJ1-1,.,CASSIDRWERTEAFF,TGTGCCAGTAGTATAGATCGCTGGGAGAGGACTGAAGCTTTCTTT
TRBV20-1,TRBD2,TRBJ2-7,.,CSASEPSGALYEQYF,TGCAGTGCTAGTGAGCCTAGCGGGGCCCTCTACGAGCAGTACTTC
TRBV5-1,.,TRBJ2-3,.,CASSLDEVGSMTDTQYF,TGCGCCAGCAGCTTGGATGAGGTGGGGAGTATGACAGATACGCAGTATTTT
TRBV24-1,TRBD2,TRBJ2-1,.,CATSDLPGTRQFF,TGTGCCACCAGTGATTTGCCGGGGACTAGGCAGTTCTTC
TRBV6-2/TRBV6-3,TRBD1,TRBJ2-4,.,CASSYGTGAAIQYF,TGTGCCAGCAGTTACGGGACAGGGGCTGCCATTCAGTACTTC
TRBV30,.,TRBJ1-5,.,CAWSAEGPQHF,TGTGCCTGGAGTGCCGAGGGGCCCCAGCATTTT
TRBV29-1,TRBD2,TRBJ2-1,once,CSVDGLAGLDEQFF,TGCAGCGTTGATGGACTAGCGGGGTTAGATGAGCAGTTCTTC
TRBV3-1/TRBV3-2,.,TRBJ2-3,.,CASSQDPRLNTDTQYF,TGTGCCAGCAGCCAAGACCCCCGACTTAACACAGATACGCAGTATTTT
TRBV19,TRBD1,TRBJ2-7,.,CASSTQGQGSYEQYF,TGTGCCAGTAGTACCCAGGGACAGGGCTCCTACGAGCAGTACTTC
TRBV25-1,.,TRBJ1-2,once,CASTHRGGGYTF,TGTGCCAGCACCCATAGGGGTGGTGGCTACACCTTC
TRBV7-2,TRBD1,TRBJ1-5,.,CASSSRTGGNQPQHF,TGTGCCAGCAGCTCCCGGACAGGGGGCAATCAGCCCCAGCATTTT
TRBV6-5,.,TRBJ1-5,.,CASSLGFDNQPQHF,TGTGCCAGCAGCCTCGGGTTCGACAATCAGCCCCAGCATTTT
TRBV5-1,TRBD2,TRBJ2-5,few,CASSARLAGRGETQYF,TGCGCCAGCAGCGCCAGACTAGCGGGGCGAGGGGAGACCCAGTACTTC
TRBV24-1,.,TRBJ1-1,.,CATRGSVNTEAFF,TGTGCCACCCGGGGGAGCGTGAACACTGAAGCTTTCTTT
TRBV30,.,TRBJ1-4,.,CAWSEVDEKLFF,TGTGCCTGGAGTGAAGTAGATGAAAAACTGTTTTTT
TRBV11-3,.,TRBJ2-7,many,CASSLDMREQYF,TGTGCCAGCAGCTTAGATATGAGAGAGCAGTACTTC
TRBV18,.,TRBJ2-7,.,CASSPPGRDEQYF,TGTGCCAGCTCACCACCAGGTCGGGACGAGCAGTACTTC
TRBV5-1,.,TRBJ1-2,.,CASSLEGRPSPPYGYTF,TGCGCCAGCAGCTTGGAAGGACGACCTAGCCCCCCCTATGGCTACACCTTC
TRBV18,.,TRBJ2-7,few,CASSPRTDNYEQYF,TGTGCCAGCTCACCAAGGACAGACAACTACGAGCAGTACTTC
TRBV5-1,.,TRBJ1-4,.,CASSRSDNEKLFF,TGCGCCAGCTCCAGGTCCGACAATGAAAAACTGTTTTTT
TRBV5-1,TRBD1,TRBJ1-2,once,CASSLVSQGFGYTF,TGCGCCAGCAGCTTGGTTTCACAGGGGTTTGGCTACACCTTC
TRBV6-6,.,TRBJ2-3,once,CAAQAGTSSTDTQYF,TGTGCCGCCCAAGCCGGGACTTCCAGCACAGATACGCAGTATTTT
TRBV7-2,TRBD2,TRBJ2-3,.,CASSLGLAGGGTDTQYF,TGTGCCAGCAGCTTGGGACTAGCGGGGGGGGGCACAGATACGCAGTATTTT
TRBV2,TRBD1,TRBJ1-3,.,CASRGQGWTGNTIYF,TGTGCCAGCAGAGGACAGGGGTGGACTGGAAACACCATATATTTT
TRBV4-1,TRBD1,TRBJ2-3,.,CASSPVTTGGTDTQYF,TGCGCCAGCAGCCCCGTCACGACAGGGGGTACAGATACGCAGTATTTT
TRBV5-1,TRBD1,TRBJ1-2,.,CASSPGTGNFYGYTF,TGCGCCAGCAGCCCGGGGACAGGGAATTTCTATGGCTACACCTTC
TRBV6-1,.,TRBJ1-1,.,CASSEQGGPTEAFF,TGTGCCAGCAGTGAACAGGGAGGGCCAACTGAAGCTTTCTTT
TRBV6-5,.,TRBJ1-2,.,CASRRAGDYGYTF,TGTGCCAGCAGACGGGCGGGTGACTATGGCTACACCTTC
TRBV7-9,.,TRBJ1-5,.,CASSFQDNQPQHF,TGTGCCAGCAGCTTCCAGGACAATCAGCCCCAGCATTTT
TRBV18,TRBD1,TRBJ2-6,many,CASASGTGLRMTGANVLTF,TGTGCCAGCGCCTCCGGGACAGGCCTTCGAATGACTGGGGCCAACGTCCTGACTTTC
TRBV19,TRBD1,TRBJ2-1,.,CASSTQGAGNEQFF,TGTGCCAGTAGTACACAGGGGGCCGGCAATGAGCAGTTCTTC
TRBV5-6,TRBD2,TRBJ2-2,.,CASSFSTSGVNTGELFF,TGTGCCAGCAGCTTCTCGACTAGCGGAGTGAACACCGGGGAGCTGTTTTTT
TRBV5-6,.,TRBJ2-5,.,CASSPGLKETQYF,TGTGCCAGCAGCCCCGGACTGAAAGAGACCCAGTACTTC
TRBV11-3,.,TRBJ2-2,few,CASSLDFGAQGGELFF,TGTGCCAGCAGCTTAGATTTTGGGGCCCAGGGCGGGGAGCTGTTTTTT
TRBV15,.,TRBJ1-4,.,CATSRDGRGGNEKLFF,TGTGCCACCAGCAGAGATGGGCGGGGGGGTAATGAAAAACTGTTTTTT
TRBV5-1,.,TRBJ2-5,.,CASSFGVGETQYF,TGCGCCAGCAGCTTCGGGGTGGGAGAGACCCAGTACTTC
TRBV19,.,TRBJ1-5,.,CASTFPQHF,TGTGCCAGCACTTTCCCCCAGCATTTT
TRBV28,TRBD1,TRBJ1-2,.,CASSLIRGQGANGYTF,TGTGCCAGCAGCCTAATCCGGGGACAGGGGGCGAATGGCTACACCTTC
TRBV12-3/TRBV12-4,.,TRBJ2-1,.,CASRGHEQFF,TGTGCCAGCAGGGGCCATGAGCAGTTCTTC
TRBV11-2,.,TRBJ2-3,.,CASSLEPRVPNTQYF,TGTGCCAGCAGCTTAGAGCCCCGGGTTCCCAATACGCAGTATTTT
TRBV9,.,TRBJ2-7,.,CASSVGPPRDYEQYF,TGTGCCAGCAGCGTAGGGCCCCCGCGGGACTACGAGCAGTACTTC
TRBV4-1,.,TRBJ2-7,.,CASSQGDQQGGEQYF,TGCGCCAGCAGCCAAGGGGACCAACAGGGTGGCGAGCAGTACTTC
TRBV29-1,TRBD1,TRBJ2-7,.,CSVLQGQGFSYEQYF,TGCAGCGTTTTGCAGGGACAGGGCTTTTCCTACGAGCAGTACTTC
TRBV9,TRBD2,TRBJ2-1,.,CASSVGGRARNEQFF,TGTGCCAGCAGCGTTGGCGGGAGGGCCAGGAATGAGCAGTTCTTC
TRBV6-5,.,TRBJ1-2,.,CASTSGGDYGYTF,TGTGCCAGCACTTCCGGGGGGGATTATGGCTACACCTTC
TRBV11-1,.,TRBJ1-3,many,CASSWSSGNTIYF,TGTGCCAGCAGCTGGAGTTCTGGAAACACCATATATTTT
TRBV4-2,.,TRBJ1-1,.,CASTDTRTEYTEAFF,TGTGCCAGCACCGACACTAGGACAGAATACACTGAAGCTTTCTTT
TRBV11-2,.,TRBJ1-5,.,CASSLDRAQPQHF,TGTGCCAGCAGCTTAGACAGGGCTCAGCCCCAGCATTTT
TRBV2,TRBD2,TRBJ2-3,.,CASSLSSFGLAVTDTQYF,TGTGCCAGCAGTCTGTCATCTTTCGGGCTAGCGGTCACAGATACGCAGTATTTT
TRBV11-3,.,TRBJ1-4,.,CASSLDLATNEKLFF,TGTGCCAGCAGCTTAGATCTAGCAACTAATGAAAAACTGTTTTTT
TRBV6-6,.,TRBJ1-2,.,CASRTVGADYGYTF,TGTGCCAGCAGAACGGTGGGGGCAGACTATGGCTACACCTTC